This T cell receptor beta chain was sequenced during a study of T cell repertoires in cytomegalovirus infection. Turning to the study itself: Public TCR beta signature analysis indicated the presence of both CMV infection and matching HLA type. Whole-study findings and limits: CMV-specific TCR beta clonotypes restricted by HLA-C dominated the ex vivo response.

CDR3 length: 14 amino acids. The V gene end was trimmed by 9 bases and the J gene end by 2 bases; junction bases not matched to a gene: 9. Germline loops: CDR1 LNHDA, CDR2 SQIVND (reference sequence). This clonotype appeared a few times. As yet, its antigen is unknown. In TCRdb, the reads were re-called with MiXCR into one record per CDR3 protein. The sample lists about 110,000 distinct CDR3 sequences; roughly a tenth were seen once. The sequencing sample was made of PBMCs, sequenced either directly or after in vitro stimulation (not recorded which). V gene TRBV19 combines with J gene TRBJ2-5; 7 bases agree with TRBD2. This receptor was taken from a human donor in good health (CMV status not recorded). Some clones in this sample may be carry-over from other donors' samples. The CDR3 nucleotides read TGTGCCAGCACCAGAGCGGGACTACAAGAGACCCAGTACTTC. Protein: CASTRAGLQETQYF.